One sample yielded the 8 T cell receptor beta chains listed below, sequenced in a study of blood T cells in healthy people across ages. Using a J-beta primer mix together with a sample-barcoded 5' primer, a second PCR was run for about 6 to 11 cycles. MiXCR was run by TCRdb on the 5' RACE reads, yielding one entry per CDR3 protein. The sample holds around 1,900,000 distinct CDR3 sequences; about 39% are singletons and the top ten take 20% to 25%. The sample consisted of blood. The source of these receptors is a human donor in good health.

The chain has TRBV18 and TRBJ2-2; D is perhaps TRBD1 (5 bases). CDR1 is KGHSH and CDR2 is LQKENI in the germline V gene. CDR3 length equals 16 residues. Trimming pared 2 bases from V and 4 bases from J, leaving 14 bases between. In DNA form, the CDR3 reads TGTGCCAGCTCACCATTCCGCGACAGTGGCACCGGGGAGCTGTTTTTT. Residues: CASSPFRDSGTGELFF.

V and J are TRBV29-1 and TRBJ2-3; D is tentatively TRBD1 or TRBD2 (5 bases each). The CDR3 totals 15 residues. Germline assignment: CDR1 SQVTM and CDR2 ANQGSEA. Trimming removed 7 bases from V and 2 bases from J, with 19 bases in between. CDR3 sequence reads: CSGDLTATSTDTQYF. Written as DNA, the CDR3 is TGCAGCGGGGACCTGACAGCAACCTCCACAGATACGCAGTATTTT.

This clonotype has just a few counts. The CDR3 loop reads CASSLDSGTTSYEQYF. The CDR3 DNA is TGCGCCAGCAGCCTAGACTCCGGGACTACCTCCTACGAGCAGTACTTC. The chain joins TRBV5-1 to TRBJ2-7; 7 nucleotides align to TRBD2. V lost 4 bases, J lost 0 bases, and 10 bases stayed unmatched. The CDR3 is 16 residues long. The germline CDR1 and CDR2 sequences are SGHRS and YFSETQ.

This chain connects TRBV29-1 to TRBJ1-1; D is unclear. Trimming removed 5 bases at V and 7 bases at J, with 14 bases between. Germline assignment: CDR1 SQVTM and CDR2 ANQGSEA. The CDR3 runs to 12 residues. Here the CDR3 DNA reads TGCAGCGTTCTAACCGGGGTTGGTGAAGCTTTCTTT. This sequence encodes CSVLTGVGEAFF.

A remark on this clonotype: A read error may produce the germline difference seen at one junction end. The CDR3 DNA reads as TGTACCAGCAGCGGCTTTACAGGAGGTGAAGCTTTCTTT. As protein: CTSSGFTGGEAFF. The chain carries TRBV7-9 and TRBJ1-1, with a tentative D call TRBD1 (5 bases). Germline-derived CDR1 and CDR2 are SEHNR and FQNEAQ (reference sequence). The CDR3 totals 13 residues.

This clonotype was counted between two and nine times. The chain is built from TRBV6-5 and TRBJ2-1, with D uncertain. This CDR3 region has 18 residues. Trimming pared 0 bases from V and 2 bases from J, leaving 17 bases between. Germline CDR1 and CDR2: MNHEY and SVGAGI. The CDR3 bases are TGTGCCAGCAGTTACTCGATAGTCTCTGGTGGCCCCTACAATGAGCAGTTCTTC. It specifies CASSYSIVSGGPYNEQFF.

The rearrangement uses TRBV11-2 and TRBJ1-4; D remains unclear. Trimming took off 5 bases at V and 0 bases at J, with 7 bases between the two ends. CDR1 is SGHAT and CDR2 is FQNNGV in the germline V gene. The CDR3 has 14 residues. The CDR3 is CASSPASTNEKLFF. In DNA, the CDR3 is TGTGCCAGCAGCCCGGCTTCAACTAATGAAAAACTGTTTTTT. Variable domain in full (rest from reference TRBV11-2 and TRBJ1-4): EAGVAQSPRYKIIEKRQSVAFWCNPISGHATLYWYQQILGQGPKLLIQFQNNGVVDDSQLPKDRFSAERLKGVDSTLKIQPAKLEDSAVYLCASSPASTNEKLFFGSGTQLSVL.

The chain carries TRBV4-1 and TRBJ1-1; 12 nucleotides line up with TRBD1. The CDR3 loop spans 17 amino acids. The germline V gene encodes CDR1 MGHRA and CDR2 YSYEKL. V was clipped by 3 bases and J by 7 bases; unmatched bases: 12. CDR3 nucleotide sequence: TGCGCCAGCAGCCAGTTCGGGACAGGGGGCGTTGTGATTGAAGCTTTCTTT. The encoded protein is CASSQFGTGGVVIEAFF.